Below, 29 T cell receptor beta chains from the same sample are listed, as sequenced in a study of human CD4 T cells and Enterobacteriaceae. The memory gate held CD4+ cells that were not CD45RA+CCR7+CD95- naive cells, over 95% pure. Sequencing used immunoSEQ multiplex PCR; TCRdb keeps in-frame clones, though not all of them. This sample yields 25,000 to 30,000 clones, of which approximately 81% are seen a single time; more than 0.95% belongs to the top ten. Material for sequencing was memory CD4+ T cells from blood. The receptors shown here come from a human donor in good health.

The V call is TRBV14, the J call TRBJ2-5, with 7 bases identical to TRBD2. The CDR3 runs to 15 residues. Trimming at V came to 4 bases and at J to 7 bases, leaving 12 bases not matched to a gene. CDR1 is SGHDN, CDR2 FVKESK, per germline. In nucleotides, the CDR3 is TGTGCCAGCAGCCGAGAAGGGACTACCCTGCGGACCCAGTACTTC. It yields the protein CASSREGTTLRTQYF.

V gene TRBV30 combines with J gene TRBJ2-5; 12 nucleotides agree with TRBD2. J lost 5 bases, V lost 1 base, and 14 bases had no gene match. The CDR3 is 18 amino acids. Per the germline V gene, CDR1 is GTSNPN and CDR2 is SVGIG (reference sequence). The CDR3 nucleotides are TGTGCCTGGAGTGCGGGCACTAGCGGGGGGTCGAGCCGGGAGACCCAGTACTTC. It encodes CAWSAGTSGGSSRETQYF.

The chain couples TRBV2 to TRBJ2-1; TRBD1 matches at 9 bases. Trimming at V came to 4 bases and at J to 0 bases, leaving 10 bases not matched to a gene. Germline-derived CDR1 and CDR2 are SNHLY and FYNNEI. The CDR3 loop spans 18 amino acids. The CDR3 coding sequence is TGTGCCAGCAGTGGCCGGGACAGGGCCCTGAGCTCCTACAATGAGCAGTTCTTC. Its translation: CASSGRDRALSSYNEQFF.

The J gene is TRBJ1-4, the V gene TRBV11-2, with a tentative D call TRBD1 (6 bases). The CDR3 runs 16 residues. The V end was cut by 4 bases, the J end by 0 bases, with 12 bases between. The germline gives CDR1 SGHAT, CDR2 FQNNGV. CDR3 bases: TGTGCCAGCAGCTCTGGACAGTTGACAACTAATGAAAAACTGTTTTTT. It translates to CASSSGQLTTNEKLFF.

The rearrangement joins TRBV5-1 to TRBJ2-4; D unclear. This CDR3 is 15 amino acids long. Per the germline V gene, CDR1 is SGHRS and CDR2 is YFSETQ. The ends were cut back, 1 base at V and 1 base at J, with 9 bases in the middle. The CDR3 protein is CASSLLTSAKNIQYF. The CDR3 DNA reads TGCGCCAGCAGCTTGCTTACTTCTGCCAAAAACATTCAGTACTTC.

This clone was seen only a few times. This chain joins TRBV29-1 and TRBJ2-3; 8 positions match TRBD2. Per the germline V gene, CDR1 is SQVTM and CDR2 is ANQGSEA. The junction had 11 bases not matched to a gene; V was cut back by 6 bases and J by 3 bases. This CDR3 has 15 amino acids. The CDR3 nucleotides are TGCAGCGTGGGGAAGCGGGAGAGGGGAACAGATACGCAGTATTTT. It specifies CSVGKRERGTDTQYF.

V is TRBV7-9 and J is TRBJ2-1; TRBD2 agrees at 12 bases. The CDR3 has 16 amino acids. V lost 4 bases, J lost 7 bases, and 8 bases stayed unmatched. Looked up from germline, CDR1 is SEHNR and CDR2 is FQNEAQ (reference sequence). CDR3 loop: CASSSTSGGYLNEQFF. CDR3 in DNA: TGTGCCAGCAGCTCAACTAGCGGGGGGTATTTGAATGAGCAGTTCTTC.

V gene TRBV19 combines with J gene TRBJ1-2; D gene unclear. V gave up 5 bases and J gave up 8 bases, with 9 bases separating them. The CDR3 length is 11 residues. Germline lookup yields CDR1 LNHDA and CDR2 SQIVND (reference sequence). In DNA, the CDR3 is TGTGCCAGTAGTGCCTCCCTCGGCTACACCTTC. Its protein is CASSASLGYTF.

V gene TRBV19 combines with J gene TRBJ2-6; 7 positions agree with TRBD1. Per germline, CDR1 LNHDA and CDR2 SQIVND (reference sequence). The length of the CDR3 is 14 residues. J lost 4 bases, V lost 7 bases, and 4 bases had no gene match. The CDR3 bases are TGTGCCAGTAACGACAGGGCCGGGGCCAACGTCCTGACTTTC. Translating it yields CASNDRAGANVLTF.

The V call is TRBV2, the J call TRBJ2-7, with TRBD1 matching 7 bases. CDR1 SNHLY and CDR2 FYNNEI come from the germline V gene. The CDR3 length is 14 residues. Unmatched junction bases numbered 11, after V lost 6 bases and J lost 6 bases. This CDR3 reads CASSLEGAGSEQYF. The CDR3 bases are TGTGCCAGCAGCCTAGAGGGGGCAGGCTCCGAGCAGTACTTC.

V is TRBV4-1 and J is TRBJ2-7; D is possibly TRBD2 (6 bases). This CDR3 has 16 residues. V was clipped by 3 bases and J by 3 bases, with 18 bases between them. Germline V gives CDR1 MGHRA, CDR2 YSYEKL. Here the CDR3 reads CASSQPGRDRIYEQYF. DNA of the CDR3: TGCGCCAGCAGCCAGCCAGGGCGGGACCGCATCTACGAGCAGTACTTC.

This chain connects TRBV6-1 to TRBJ2-3, with D hard to call. V was clipped by 6 bases and J by 7 bases, with 14 bases between them. Germline-derived CDR1 and CDR2 are MNHNS and SASEGT. This CDR3 has 13 amino acids. The CDR3 reads CASSVQGSNTQYF. The CDR3, as DNA: TGTGCCAGCAGCGTACAAGGCTCGAATACGCAGTATTTT.

This clone was found once. The chain carries TRBV28 and TRBJ2-7, with TRBD2 matching over 7 bases. Germline CDR1 and CDR2: MDHEN and SYDVKM. This CDR3 contains 15 residues. V trimming: 2 bases; J trimming: 6 bases; junction bases outside the gene matches: 10. The CDR3: CASSLPGTIAGEQYF. CDR3 nucleotides: TGTGCCAGCAGTTTACCCGGGACTATAGCCGGCGAGCAGTACTTC.

V and J are TRBV10-2 and TRBJ2-5, with TRBD2 matching over 8 bases. The CDR3 covers 14 residues. The V gene end was trimmed by 5 bases and the J gene end by 7 bases; junction bases not matched to a gene: 9. Germline V lookup: CDR1 WSHSY, CDR2 SAAADI. CDR3 sequence: CASSTGTRGGTQYF. In nucleotides, the CDR3 is TGCGCCAGCAGTACCGGGACTAGGGGTGGGACCCAGTACTTC.

The J gene is TRBJ2-1, the V gene TRBV5-1, with 7 bases aligning to TRBD2. The CDR3 has 17 residues. In germline, CDR1 is SGHRS, CDR2 YFSETQ. V gave up 3 bases and J gave up 8 bases; unmatched junction bases: 17. The CDR3 DNA sequence: TGCGCCAGCAGCTCGGAGGCTAGCGGATTTCTTTACGATGAGCAGTTCTTC. Translated, it gives CASSSEASGFLYDEQFF.

This clone appeared once. The chain employs TRBV18 and TRBJ2-6; perhaps D is TRBD1 or TRBD2 (6 bases each). Trimming took off 3 bases at V and 2 bases at J, with 23 bases between the two ends. The CDR3 is 20 amino acids. Germline CDR1 reads KGHSH; CDR2 reads LQKENI. The CDR3 here is CASSPDGRGRTVTGANVLTF. CDR3 coding DNA: TGTGCCAGCTCACCGGACGGTCGGGGGCGAACTGTTACTGGGGCCAACGTCCTGACTTTC.

This clone was observed once. The chain recombines TRBV7-7 with TRBJ2-1; maybe TRBD1 (5 bases). Germline V CDR1 and CDR2: SSHAT, FNYEAQ (reference sequence). The V and J ends lost 5 bases and 1 base respectively, with 12 bases between them. The length of the CDR3 is 15 residues. CDR3 sequence: CASSPRAQSYNEQFF. The CDR3 DNA sequence: TGTGCCAGCAGCCCCAGGGCCCAGTCCTACAATGAGCAGTTCTTC.

V is TRBV4-2 and J is TRBJ2-3; no reliable D call. V lost 3 bases to trimming and J lost 1 base, with 8 bases between them. Germline CDR1 is LGHNA and CDR2 is YNFKEQ. The CDR3 is made up of 14 amino acids. The CDR3, as DNA: TGTGCCAGCAGCCAGCCCGGGCGCACAGATACGCAGTATTTT. Its protein product is CASSQPGRTDTQYF.

The chain uses TRBV4-2 and TRBJ2-5; possibly TRBD1 or TRBD2 for D (7 bases each). CDR3 length: 16 residues. Germline CDR1 reads LGHNA; CDR2 reads YNFKEQ. Trimming pared 0 bases from V and 9 bases from J, leaving 20 bases between. The CDR3 region is CASSQDLFRGGFAQYF. CDR3 bases: TGTGCCAGCAGCCAAGATCTGTTCAGGGGGGGGTTTGCCCAGTACTTC.

This chain joins TRBV11-2 and TRBJ2-7; D remains unclear. CDR1 and CDR2 from the germline V gene are SGHAT and FQNNGV. The CDR3 contains 13 residues. Deletions cut 3 bases from V and 2 bases from J, with 8 bases between. The CDR3 nucleotides read TGTGCCAGCAGCTTCAATGAGGCCTACGAGCAGTACTTC. Translation gives CASSFNEAYEQYF.

This rearrangement joins TRBV18 to TRBJ1-6, with a tentative D call TRBD1 (5 bases). V gave up 3 bases and J gave up 4 bases, with 13 bases separating them. CDR3 length: 16 amino acids. Per the germline V gene, CDR1 is KGHSH and CDR2 is LQKENI. CDR3 protein: CASSPQGYRYNSPLHF. CDR3 coding DNA: TGTGCCAGCTCACCCCAAGGGTACAGGTATAATTCACCCCTCCACTTT.

This clone came up a few times. The gene calls are TRBV27 and TRBJ2-7; 10 bases align to TRBD2. CDR1 and CDR2 (germline): MNHEY, SMNVEV (reference sequence). The CDR3 length is 15 residues. V lost 6 bases to trimming and J lost 4 bases; unmatched junction nucleotides: 9. The CDR3 region has the DNA TGTGCCAGCAGCCAAACTAGCGGGATAATTTACGAGCAGTACTTC. Translation gives CASSQTSGIIYEQYF.

V gene TRBV27 combines with J gene TRBJ1-1; D remains unclear. Germline CDR1 and CDR2: MNHEY and SMNVEV (reference sequence). This CDR3 comprises 14 residues. V gave up 5 bases and J gave up 11 bases, with 21 bases separating them. DNA for the CDR3: TGTGCCAGCAGTCACCCTGGAGGGCCGGAGTTGGCTTTCTTT. Protein: CASSHPGGPELAFF.

The rearrangement links TRBV7-2 to TRBJ1-1, with D perhaps TRBD1 (5 bases). Germline loops: CDR1 SGHTA, CDR2 FQGNSA. V lost 5 bases and J 1 base, leaving 17 bases between the germline ends. This CDR3 has 16 amino acids. CDR3 coding DNA: TGTGCCAGCAGCCCTAGCGGGGCTCGGGAGAACACTGAAGCTTTCTTT. It yields the protein CASSPSGARENTEAFF.

The CDR3 DNA sequence: TGTGCCAGCAGCCACAGGACGGATTACAATGAGCAGTTCTTC. It yields the protein CASSHRTDYNEQFF. The chain is built from TRBV7-2 and TRBJ2-1; D is possibly TRBD1 (5 bases). V shed 5 bases and J shed 4 bases, with 12 bases lying between them. CDR1 SGHTA and CDR2 FQGNSA come from the germline V gene. CDR3 size: 14 residues.

V and J are TRBV2 and TRBJ2-7, with D possibly matching TRBD2 (5 bases). This CDR3 contains 13 residues. V lost 6 bases, J lost 7 bases, and 16 bases lay in between. Germline V lookup: CDR1 SNHLY, CDR2 FYNNEI. The CDR3 region is CASRRTDLGEQYF. The CDR3 coding sequence is TGTGCCAGCAGACGGACGGACTTAGGGGAGCAGTACTTC. Supplemented by reference TRBV2 and TRBJ2-7, the full variable domain reads EPEVTQTPSHQVTQMGQEVILRCVPISNHLYFYWYRQILGQKVEFLVSFYNNEISEKSEIFDDQFSVERPDGSNFTLKIRSTKLEDSAMYFCASRRTDLGEQYFGPGTRLTVT.

This clone was counted only a few times. This chain connects TRBV28 to TRBJ2-7; TRBD1 is a possible D gene (6 bases). CDR3 length: 14 amino acids. V lost 6 bases to trimming and J lost 0 bases, with 12 bases between them. The germline CDR1 and CDR2 sequences are MDHEN and SYDVKM. The CDR3 bases are TGTGCCAGCAGAAGACAGGTGGTCTCCTACGAGCAGTACTTC. Protein sequence: CASRRQVVSYEQYF.

V and J are TRBV5-1 and TRBJ1-1; D gene uncertain. Germline V gene lookup returns CDR1 SGHRS and CDR2 YFSETQ. The germline V and J ends were trimmed by 4 bases and 1 base, with 8 bases remaining between them. The length of the CDR3 is 13 residues. The CDR3 reads CASSPRANTEAFF. The CDR3 region has the DNA TGCGCCAGCAGCCCACGGGCGAACACTGAAGCTTTCTTT.

The rearrangement uses TRBV6-6 and TRBJ2-5; 8 nucleotides line up with TRBD1. The trim removed 4 bases at V and 5 bases at J, leaving 6 bases unmatched. The CDR3 spans 14 residues. Germline CDR1 reads MNHNY; CDR2 reads SVGAGI (reference sequence). CDR3 in DNA: TGTGCCAGCAGTTCCTCGGACAGGGCCGAGACCCAGTACTTC. Translated, it gives CASSSSDRAETQYF.